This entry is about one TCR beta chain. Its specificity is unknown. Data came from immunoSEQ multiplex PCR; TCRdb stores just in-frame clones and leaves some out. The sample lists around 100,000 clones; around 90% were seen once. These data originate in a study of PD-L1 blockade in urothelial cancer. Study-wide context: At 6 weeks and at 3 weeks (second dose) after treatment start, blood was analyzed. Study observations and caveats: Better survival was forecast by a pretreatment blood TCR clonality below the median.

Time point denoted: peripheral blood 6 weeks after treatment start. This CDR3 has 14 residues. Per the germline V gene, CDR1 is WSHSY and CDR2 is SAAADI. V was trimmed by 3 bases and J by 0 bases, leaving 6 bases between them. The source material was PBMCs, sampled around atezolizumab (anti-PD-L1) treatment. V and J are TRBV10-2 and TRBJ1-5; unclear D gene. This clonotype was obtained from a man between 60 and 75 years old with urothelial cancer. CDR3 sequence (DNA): TGCGCCAGCAGTGACAGAAATAGCAATCAGCCCCAGCATTTT. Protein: CASSDRNSNQPQHF.